What follows are 27 T cell receptor beta chains derived from one specimen sequenced in a study of naive and memory T cell subsets. Both TRBC1 and TRBC2 were covered by a beta constant-region primer of two equimolar oligonucleotides. MiXCR, run by TCRdb on the UMI-ligation and nested PCR reads, gives a single entry per CDR3 protein. The sample includes roughly 140,000 distinct CDR3 sequences, approximately 15% seen only once; the top ten take roughly 0.14%. Sequencing was carried out using naive CD4+ T cells from blood. The receptors were gathered from a human donor in good health.

The chain joins TRBV12-3 or TRBV12-4 to TRBJ2-2; D is perhaps TRBD2 (5 bases). V was clipped by 5 bases and J by 5 bases, with 15 bases between them. The CDR3 sequence is 15 residues long. The CDR3 bases are TGTGCCAGCAGTCTTGGGTCTAGCCTAACCGGGGAGCTGTTTTTT. The encoded protein is CASSLGSSLTGELFF.

This clonotype was counted between two and nine times. The J gene is TRBJ2-7, the V gene TRBV19, with 14 bases that match TRBD2. The CDR3 spans 18 residues. With V trimmed by 5 bases and J by 6 bases, 15 bases remained unmatched. Looked up from germline, CDR1 is LNHDA and CDR2 is SQIVND (reference sequence). CDR3 sequence (DNA): TGTGCCAGTAGTCCCCCCCCAGGGACTAGCGGGAGTACGGGCGAGCAGTACTTC. This sequence encodes CASSPPPGTSGSTGEQYF. Variable domain in full (rest from reference TRBV19 and TRBJ2-7): DGGITQSPKYLFRKEGQNVTLSCEQNLNHDAMYWYRQDPGQGLRLIYYSQIVNDFQKGDIAEGYSVSREKKESFPLTVTSAQKNPTAFYLCASSPPPGTSGSTGEQYFGPGTRLTVT.

J is TRBJ1-2 and V is TRBV28, with D unresolved. V lost 3 bases and J 2 bases, leaving 10 bases between the germline ends. The CDR3 covers 14 residues. Germline CDR1 reads MDHEN; CDR2 reads SYDVKM. The CDR3 is CASSFSTSNYGYTF. CDR3 DNA sequence: TGTGCCAGCAGTTTTTCCACTTCGAACTATGGCTACACCTTC.

J is TRBJ2-5 and V is TRBV5-1, with D unresolved. The CDR3 contains 14 residues. Germline-derived CDR1 and CDR2 are SGHRS and YFSETQ. V dropped 1 base and J dropped 4 bases, with 11 bases sitting between them. In nucleotides, the CDR3 is TGCGCCAGCAGCTTGAGTCCCCGAGGAGAGACCCAGTACTTC. It codes for CASSLSPRGETQYF.

The genes are TRBV12-3 or TRBV12-4 and TRBJ2-7, with TRBD1 matching 8 bases. Trimming took 2 bases from V and 2 from J; bases not matched to a gene: 8. The CDR3 sequence is 16 residues long. Here the CDR3 DNA reads TGTGCCAGCAGTTTAATTTCAGGGGGCAGCACCTACGAGCAGTACTTC. Translation: CASSLISGGSTYEQYF.

This clonotype was observed a handful of times. The V and J genes are TRBV6-6 and TRBJ1-2, with D possibly TRBD1 on 5 matching bases. The V gene lost 2 bases and the J gene lost 1 base, with 14 bases spanning the gap. The germline gives CDR1 MNHNY, CDR2 SVGAGI (reference sequence). The CDR3 extends over 16 amino acids. The CDR3 DNA sequence: TGTGCCAGCAGTTACGGTCAGACACAGGATAACTATGGCTACACCTTC. Protein: CASSYGQTQDNYGYTF.

The table lists this clonotype with a few counts. The chain uses TRBV18 and TRBJ1-5, with TRBD1 as a possible D gene (6 bases). The CDR3 consists of 15 residues. Germline values: CDR1 KGHSH, CDR2 LQKENI. Trimming stripped 4 bases from V and 5 bases from J, with 15 bases between. The CDR3 loop reads CASSREGGTHQPQHF. The CDR3 region has the DNA TGTGCCAGCTCACGAGAAGGGGGTACCCATCAGCCCCAGCATTTT.

A few counts support this clonotype. V usage is TRBV11-1 and J usage is TRBJ2-7, with 14 bases that match TRBD2. This CDR3 contains 13 residues. J gave up 3 bases and V 8 bases, and 0 bases lay outside the gene matches. Germline assignment: CDR1 SGHAT and CDR2 FQDESV (reference sequence). CDR3 amino acids: CASGTSGSYEQYF. The CDR3 DNA follows: TGTGCCAGCGGGACTAGCGGGAGCTACGAGCAGTACTTC. Full variable domain (missing parts from reference TRBV11-1 and TRBJ2-7): EAEVAQSPRYKITEKSQAVAFWCDPISGHATLYWYRQILGQGPELLVQFQDESVVDDSQLPKDRFSAERLKGVDSTLKIQPAELGDSAMYLCASGTSGSYEQYFGPGTRLTVT.

This clonotype was detected a few times. V is TRBV4-3 and J is TRBJ1-6, with 10 bases aligning to TRBD1. The V gene's germline CDR1 is LGHNA and CDR2 YSLEER. With 1 base clipped from V and 6 bases from J, the junction kept 12 bases outside the gene matches. This CDR3 has 19 residues. The CDR3 DNA reads TGCGCCAGCAGCCAAGGATTCCGGGACAGGGGATGGGCTAATTCACCCCTCCACTTT. Translating gives CASSQGFRDRGWANSPLHF.

This clonotype was observed a few times. The chain is built from TRBV20-1 and TRBJ1-1; 7 bases agree with TRBD1. The CDR3 has 14 amino acids. Germline V gene data show CDR1 as DFQATT and CDR2 as SNEGSKA (reference sequence). Trimming at V came to 0 bases and at J to 5 bases, leaving 6 bases not matched to a gene. CDR3 sequence reads: CSAREGGPRTEAFF. CDR3 DNA: TGCAGTGCTAGAGAAGGGGGCCCTAGGACTGAAGCTTTCTTT.

This clonotype was observed many times. The chain carries TRBV5-1 and TRBJ2-1, with D possibly matching TRBD1 (5 bases). The CDR3 has 14 amino acids. V was shortened by 0 bases and J by 10 bases, with 14 bases between the two germline ends. The germline V gene encodes CDR1 SGHRS and CDR2 YFSETQ. The CDR3 region has the DNA TGCGCCAGCAGCTTGGTTGGTACAGGCTGGGAGCAGTTCTTC. Its protein is CASSLVGTGWEQFF.

There are a few counts of this clonotype. The genes are TRBV28 and TRBJ2-1, with 10 positions matching TRBD2. Germline V CDR1 and CDR2: MDHEN, SYDVKM. The CDR3 extends over 16 amino acids. Trimming at V came to 6 bases and at J to 7 bases, leaving 12 bases not matched to a gene. CDR3 nucleotides: TGTGCCAGCAGCCCAGGAGAAGCGGGAGGGGGAAATGAGCAGTTCTTC. Its translation: CASSPGEAGGGNEQFF. The full variable domain, its missing parts supplied by reference TRBV28 and TRBJ2-1, is DVKVTQSSRYLVKRTGEKVFLECVQDMDHENMFWYRQDPGLGLRLIYFSYDVKMKEKGDIPEGYSVSREKKERFSLILESASTNQTSMYLCASSPGEAGGGNEQFFGPGTRLTVL.

Only a few counts were recorded for this clonotype. V usage is TRBV27 and J usage is TRBJ1-4, with 7 bases fitting TRBD1. Germline assignment: CDR1 MNHEY and CDR2 SMNVEV (reference sequence). The CDR3 has 18 amino acids. J gave up 8 bases and V 6 bases, and 21 bases lay outside the gene matches. The CDR3 region has the DNA TGTGCCAGCAGGCAACTTCTGGCCACCACAGGGGATGAAGAAAAACTGTTTTTT. It codes for CASRQLLATTGDEEKLFF.

This chain uses TRBV30 with TRBJ2-4; no reliable D call. The germline gives CDR1 GTSNPN, CDR2 SVGIG (reference sequence). Deletions cut 4 bases from V and 4 bases from J, with 8 bases between. The CDR3 covers 12 residues. The CDR3 sequence: CAWKPRKNIQYF. CDR3 sequence (DNA): TGTGCCTGGAAGCCTCGGAAAAACATTCAGTACTTC.

The chain couples TRBV4-1 to TRBJ2-3; D gene uncertain. This CDR3 is built from 16 residues. The germline V gene has CDR1 MGHRA and CDR2 YSYEKL. Between the trimmed V and J ends, which lost 3 bases and 0 bases, there was a span of 13 bases. The CDR3 sequence: CASSHQGLTSTDTQYF. The CDR3 DNA is TGCGCCAGCAGCCATCAAGGATTAACTAGCACAGATACGCAGTATTTT.

V gene TRBV12-3 or TRBV12-4 combines with J gene TRBJ2-4, with 9 bases matching TRBD1. Trimming removed 5 bases from V and 3 bases from J; junction bases left unmatched: 20. The CDR3 consists of 20 residues. Written as DNA, the CDR3 is TGTGCCAGCAGTCGTACACCCACTACAACAGGGGGCGGGGGCAAAAACATTCAGTACTTC. Its protein product is CASSRTPTTTGGGGKNIQYF.

This clonotype appeared many times. The chain has TRBV29-1 and TRBJ2-5; 8 nucleotides match TRBD2. After removal of 5 bases from V and 2 bases from J, the junction contained 1 base not matched to a gene. In germline, CDR1 is SQVTM, CDR2 ANQGSEA. The CDR3 is made up of 12 amino acids. The CDR3 here is CSVRGGQETQYF. As DNA, the CDR3 is TGCAGCGTTCGGGGGGGGCAAGAGACCCAGTACTTC.

The CDR3 DNA follows: TGTGCCAGCAGTGACGCGGGACACCACCAAGAGACCCAGTACTTC. Translating it yields CASSDAGHHQETQYF. V usage is TRBV25-1 and J usage is TRBJ2-5; TRBD1 or TRBD2 may be the D gene (6 bases each). With 3 bases removed from V and 0 bases from J, the gap between germline ends came to 11 bases. Germline assignment: CDR1 MGHDK and CDR2 SYGVNS. The CDR3 runs to 15 residues.

This chain connects TRBV6-5 to TRBJ2-7; TRBD2 matches 8 bases. The CDR3 is made up of 16 amino acids. Germline CDR1 and CDR2: MNHEY and SVGAGI. J was trimmed by 2 bases and V by 0 bases; bases with no gene match: 6. For the CDR3, the DNA is TGTGCCAGCAGTTACTCGTTCACTAGCGGTACCTACGAGCAGTACTTC. It translates to CASSYSFTSGTYEQYF.

Many counts were recorded for this clonotype. V usage is TRBV7-9 and J usage is TRBJ2-7, with D perhaps matching TRBD2 (6 bases). Germline loops: CDR1 SEHNR, CDR2 FQNEAQ (reference sequence). This CDR3 region has 11 residues. V lost 8 bases to trimming and J lost 4 bases, with 9 bases between them. CDR3 loop: CASSSEYEQYF. The DNA of the CDR3 is TGTGCCAGCTCTAGCGAGTACGAGCAGTACTTC.

This clonotype has a handful of counts. V and J are TRBV28 and TRBJ2-3; 7 bases fit TRBD2. The CDR3 is 14 amino acids. Trimming at V came to 3 bases and at J to 5 bases, leaving 5 bases not matched to a gene. Germline V CDR1 and CDR2: MDHEN, SYDVKM. This CDR3 reads CASSLAGDRDTQYF. Written as DNA, the CDR3 is TGTGCCAGCAGTTTGGCGGGAGATAGAGATACGCAGTATTTT.

The chain uses TRBV5-1 and TRBJ2-7; tentatively, D is TRBD1 (5 bases). CDR1 SGHRS and CDR2 YFSETQ come from the germline V gene. Trimming cost V 2 bases and J 0 bases, with 12 bases left between them. CDR3 length: 15 residues. The CDR3, as DNA: TGCGCCAGCAGCTTAACAGGCCTAAGCTCCTACGAGCAGTACTTC. Its translation: CASSLTGLSSYEQYF.

Only a few counts were recorded for this clonotype. The rearrangement links TRBV19 to TRBJ2-3; 12 nucleotides agree with TRBD2. V gave up 8 bases and J gave up 1 base; unmatched junction bases: 4. Germline values: CDR1 LNHDA, CDR2 SQIVND (reference sequence). The CDR3 contains 15 residues. CDR3 nucleotide sequence: TGTGCCAGTCGTCCTAGCGGGGGGGGCACAGATACGCAGTATTTT. Translation: CASRPSGGGTDTQYF.

This clonotype was seen more than once but under ten times. The chain has TRBV29-1 and TRBJ2-5, with TRBD1 matching over 7 bases. Germline V gene lookup returns CDR1 SQVTM and CDR2 ANQGSEA. The CDR3 covers 12 residues. V was clipped by 5 bases and J by 4 bases; unmatched bases: 4. The CDR3 sequence: CSVYRGRETQYF. The CDR3 bases are TGCAGCGTTTATAGGGGGCGAGAGACCCAGTACTTC.

This clonotype has only a few counts. This chain joins TRBV5-6 and TRBJ1-1, with D uncertain. V was cut by 0 bases and J by 5 bases, with 11 bases left in between. There are 14 residues in the CDR3. Per the germline V gene, CDR1 is SGHDT and CDR2 is YYEEEE. The CDR3 is CASSLDYLRTEAFF. DNA of the CDR3: TGTGCCAGCAGCTTGGACTACCTTCGAACTGAAGCTTTCTTT.

The rearrangement joins TRBV6-5 to TRBJ1-1; D gene unclear. The V gene lost 2 bases and the J gene lost 7 bases, with 11 bases spanning the gap. There are 13 residues in the CDR3. From germline, CDR1 is MNHEY and CDR2 SVGAGI. CDR3 DNA sequence: TGTGCCAGCAGTTACGGAGCCCAGAATGAAGCTTTCTTT. Its protein product is CASSYGAQNEAFF.

This chain connects TRBV12-3 or TRBV12-4 to TRBJ2-3; 9 bases line up with TRBD2. This CDR3 is 14 amino acids long. J was trimmed by 4 bases and V by 4 bases; bases with no gene match: 3. Here the CDR3 DNA reads TGTGCCAGCAGTTATAGCGGGGGACCAGATACGCAGTATTTT. Amino acid sequence: CASSYSGGPDTQYF.